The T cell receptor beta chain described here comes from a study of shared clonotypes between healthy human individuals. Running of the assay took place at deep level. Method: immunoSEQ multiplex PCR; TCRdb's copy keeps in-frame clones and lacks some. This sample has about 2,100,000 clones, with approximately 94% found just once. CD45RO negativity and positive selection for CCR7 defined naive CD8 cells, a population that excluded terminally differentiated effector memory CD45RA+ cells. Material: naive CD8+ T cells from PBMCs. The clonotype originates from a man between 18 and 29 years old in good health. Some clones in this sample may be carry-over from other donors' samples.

The CDR3 DNA follows: TGTGCCATCAGTGAGAGGGGCCTGAGGGATGAGCAGTTCTTC. Residues: CAISERGLRDEQFF. The rearrangement uses TRBV10-3 and TRBJ2-1, with D tentatively TRBD1 or TRBD2 (5 bases each). The CDR3 extends over 14 amino acids. Trimming cost V 2 bases and J 8 bases, with 13 bases left between them. CDR1 ENHRY and CDR2 SYGVKD come from the germline V gene.